The T cell receptor (beta chain) under discussion was sequenced for a study of CD8 T cells in ankylosing spondylitis. This CDR3 spans 14 amino acids. Trimming removed 2 bases at V and 1 base at J, with 11 bases between. Germline CDR1 GTSNPN, CDR2 SVGIG (reference sequence). This clonotype came up many times. Its matching antigen is unknown. Researchers built TCR beta libraries using quantitative 5'-RACE with molecular barcodes. TCRdb processed the 5' RACE reads anew with MiXCR; each CDR3 protein has one entry. In the table there are 200,000 to 300,000 distinct CDR3 sequences, roughly a tenth of which are singletons. General study results and limits: Blood from ankylosing spondylitis patients appeared to carry a characteristic roughly eight-variant TCR beta motif. Clones tied to disease were said to be significantly enriched in matched ankylosing spondylitis synovial fluid. Reports of some motif variants in reactive arthritis synovial fluid and blood predate this one.

Sequences were obtained from blood, either unsorted or a sorted T cell fraction (not recorded which). The receptor's source is a male donor with ankylosing spondylitis or in good health (not recorded which). This sequence joins TRBV30 and TRBJ2-5; D is possibly TRBD1 or TRBD2 (5 bases each). Written as DNA, the CDR3 is TGTGCCTGGAGTTCGGGAAGGGGCCAAGAGACCCAGTACTTC. It yields the protein CAWSSGRGQETQYF.